A selection of T cell receptor beta chains follows, all from one sample in a study of early T cells in non-severe SARS-CoV-2 infection. TCRdb reprocessed the 5' RACE reads with MiXCR, giving one entry per CDR3 protein. This table has 75,000 to 80,000 distinct CDR3 sequences, approximately 15% appearing once. Sequenced material: whole blood. The receptors here all came from an adult who was a healthcare worker with PCR-confirmed SARS-CoV-2 infection or an uninfected control (not recorded which). Both conserved end residues are part of each CDR3. The D gene is left open where the match is weak. Size tells how often a clone was seen (once, few, many) or the class of an expanded clone, and some rows leave it out.

j_call: TRBJ1-1
d_call: TRBD1
v_call: TRBV11-3
clone_size: .
cdr3_aa: CASSFSQGVSEAFF
cdr3_nt: TGTGCCAGCAGCTTCTCACAGGGGGTGAGTGAAGCTTTCTTT

j_call: TRBJ2-3
d_call: TRBD2
v_call: TRBV10-3
clone_size: few
cdr3_aa: CAISGDMSTDTQYF
cdr3_nt: TGTGCCATTAGCGGGGATATGAGCACAGATACGCAGTATTTT

j_call: TRBJ1-1
d_call: .
v_call: TRBV27
clone_size: once
cdr3_aa: CASRERHNTEAFF
cdr3_nt: TGTGCCAGCAGGGAGCGCCACAACACTGAAGCTTTCTTT

j_call: TRBJ2-3
d_call: TRBD2
v_call: TRBV4-1
clone_size: many
cdr3_aa: CASSPGLAGTYTDTQYF
cdr3_nt: TGCGCCAGCAGCCCGGGACTAGCGGGAACCTACACAGATACGCAGTATTTT

j_call: TRBJ2-7
d_call: TRBD1
v_call: TRBV20-1
clone_size: few
cdr3_aa: CSARGDRETYEQYF
cdr3_nt: TGCAGTGCTAGAGGGGACAGAGAAACCTACGAGCAGTACTTC

j_call: TRBJ1-6
d_call: .
v_call: TRBV18
clone_size: few
cdr3_aa: CASSAAPDSPLHF
cdr3_nt: TGTGCCAGCTCAGCGGCGCCGGATTCACCCCTCCACTTT

j_call: TRBJ1-1
d_call: .
v_call: TRBV20-1
clone_size: many
cdr3_aa: CSAKVGAAEAFF
cdr3_nt: TGCAGTGCTAAGGTGGGAGCAGCTGAAGCTTTCTTT

j_call: TRBJ2-2
d_call: .
v_call: TRBV6-5
clone_size: .
cdr3_aa: CASRSQRFAGDTGELFF
cdr3_nt: TGTGCCAGCAGGTCCCAAAGGTTCGCAGGGGACACCGGGGAGCTGTTTTTT

j_call: TRBJ2-6
d_call: .
v_call: TRBV6-5
clone_size: many
cdr3_aa: CASSYFGTGANVLTF
cdr3_nt: TGTGCCAGCAGTTACTTCGGAACTGGGGCCAACGTCCTGACTTTC

j_call: TRBJ2-3
d_call: TRBD2
v_call: TRBV6-2/TRBV6-3
clone_size: .
cdr3_aa: CASTFQLAGGGDTQYF
cdr3_nt: TGTGCCAGCACCTTCCAACTAGCGGGAGGGGGGGATACGCAGTATTTT

j_call: TRBJ2-7
d_call: TRBD1
v_call: TRBV12-3/TRBV12-4
clone_size: few
cdr3_aa: CASSFPRTGPRYEQYF
cdr3_nt: TGTGCCAGCAGTTTCCCTCGGACAGGACCAAGGTACGAGCAGTACTTC

j_call: TRBJ2-7
d_call: TRBD2
v_call: TRBV9
clone_size: once
cdr3_aa: CASSARLAFDEQYF
cdr3_nt: TGTGCCAGCAGCGCCCGACTAGCTTTCGACGAGCAGTACTTC

j_call: TRBJ2-2
d_call: .
v_call: TRBV10-1
clone_size: few
cdr3_aa: CASSPPTGSGELFF
cdr3_nt: TGCGCCAGCAGTCCCCCGACAGGTTCGGGGGAGCTGTTTTTT

j_call: TRBJ1-4
d_call: .
v_call: TRBV7-6
clone_size: few
cdr3_aa: CASSLAQGVALVGINEKLFF
cdr3_nt: TGTGCCAGCAGCTTAGCCCAGGGTGTGGCGTTAGTGGGGATTAATGAAAAACTGTTTTTT

j_call: TRBJ2-1
d_call: TRBD2
v_call: TRBV4-1
clone_size: many
cdr3_aa: CASSHLAGGSRGNEQFF
cdr3_nt: TGCGCCAGCAGCCATTTAGCGGGAGGCTCCCGGGGCAATGAGCAGTTCTTC

j_call: TRBJ2-5
d_call: .
v_call: TRBV3-1
clone_size: .
cdr3_aa: CASSQGAGAVKTQYF
cdr3_nt: TGTGCCAGCAGCCAAGGTGCGGGGGCCGTAAAGACCCAGTACTTC

j_call: TRBJ2-5
d_call: .
v_call: TRBV6-1
clone_size: few
cdr3_aa: CASSKTLQETQYF
cdr3_nt: TGTGCCAGCAGCAAGACCCTCCAAGAGACCCAGTACTTC

j_call: TRBJ2-5
d_call: .
v_call: TRBV29-1
clone_size: .
cdr3_aa: CSGGLGETQYF
cdr3_nt: TGCAGCGGAGGCTTGGGGGAGACCCAGTACTTC

j_call: TRBJ2-3
d_call: TRBD2
v_call: TRBV20-1
clone_size: .
cdr3_aa: CSAQGLAGPTDTQYF
cdr3_nt: TGCAGTGCCCAAGGACTAGCGGGGCCTACAGATACGCAGTATTTT

j_call: TRBJ2-3
d_call: TRBD1
v_call: TRBV29-1
clone_size: .
cdr3_aa: CSGQGQGVTDTQYF
cdr3_nt: TGCAGCGGGCAGGGACAGGGAGTCACAGATACGCAGTATTTT

j_call: TRBJ1-3
d_call: .
v_call: TRBV20-1
clone_size: .
cdr3_aa: CSAVEGYGNTIYF
cdr3_nt: TGCAGTGCCGTCGAGGGATACGGAAACACCATATATTTT

j_call: TRBJ2-7
d_call: .
v_call: TRBV27
clone_size: .
cdr3_aa: CASSNLGPYEQNF
cdr3_nt: TGTGCCAGCAGCAACCTTGGACCTTACGAGCAGAACTTC

j_call: TRBJ1-2
d_call: .
v_call: TRBV11-2
clone_size: few
cdr3_aa: CASSLYPRYGYTF
cdr3_nt: TGTGCCAGCAGCTTATACCCCCGCTATGGCTACACCTTC

j_call: TRBJ2-1
d_call: TRBD2
v_call: TRBV7-9
clone_size: .
cdr3_aa: CASSPLTSGGGGEQFF
cdr3_nt: TGTGCCAGCAGCCCGTTGACTAGCGGGGGGGGCGGAGAGCAGTTCTTC

j_call: TRBJ2-1
d_call: .
v_call: TRBV5-1
clone_size: .
cdr3_aa: CASSPLSGSYNEQFF
cdr3_nt: TGCGCCAGCAGCCCCCTCAGCGGGTCATACAATGAGCAGTTCTTC

j_call: TRBJ1-2
d_call: .
v_call: TRBV12-3/TRBV12-4
clone_size: .
cdr3_aa: CASTLTRGLYGYTF
cdr3_nt: TGTGCCAGCACCTTAACTCGGGGCCTCTATGGCTACACCTTC

j_call: TRBJ2-1
d_call: TRBD2
v_call: TRBV11-2
clone_size: few
cdr3_aa: CASSPLGLAGLNEQFF
cdr3_nt: TGTGCCAGCAGCCCATTGGGACTAGCGGGTTTGAATGAGCAGTTCTTC

j_call: TRBJ2-1
d_call: .
v_call: TRBV6-2/TRBV6-3
clone_size: .
cdr3_aa: CASNTRDEKFF
cdr3_nt: TGTGCCAGCAATACTAGAGACGAGAAGTTCTTC

j_call: TRBJ1-2
d_call: .
v_call: TRBV27
clone_size: few
cdr3_aa: CASSLSNTAYYGYTF
cdr3_nt: TGTGCCAGCAGTTTATCAAATACAGCGTACTATGGCTACACCTTC

j_call: TRBJ1-1
d_call: TRBD1
v_call: TRBV28
clone_size: .
cdr3_aa: CASEQTYGQGFNEAFF
cdr3_nt: TGTGCCAGCGAGCAAACCTATGGACAGGGGTTTAATGAAGCTTTCTTT

j_call: TRBJ2-7
d_call: TRBD1
v_call: TRBV29-1
clone_size: few
cdr3_aa: CSVVLSTGGYEQYF
cdr3_nt: TGCAGCGTGGTGCTCTCGACAGGGGGATACGAGCAGTACTTC

j_call: TRBJ2-5
d_call: .
v_call: TRBV29-1
clone_size: few
cdr3_aa: CSVEGLQETQYF
cdr3_nt: TGCAGCGTTGAGGGTCTCCAAGAGACCCAGTACTTC

j_call: TRBJ2-5
d_call: TRBD1
v_call: TRBV9
clone_size: few
cdr3_aa: CASSVTGGPETQYF
cdr3_nt: TGTGCCAGCAGCGTGACAGGGGGGCCCGAGACCCAGTACTTC

j_call: TRBJ2-1
d_call: .
v_call: TRBV4-1
clone_size: few
cdr3_aa: CASSQVIAGFNEQFF
cdr3_nt: TGCGCCAGCAGCCAAGTTATCGCAGGGTTCAATGAGCAGTTCTTC

j_call: TRBJ1-1
d_call: TRBD1
v_call: TRBV20-1
clone_size: .
cdr3_aa: CSAMDRGAEAFF
cdr3_nt: TGCAGTGCGATGGACAGGGGCGCTGAAGCTTTCTTT

j_call: TRBJ1-2
d_call: .
v_call: TRBV30
clone_size: .
cdr3_aa: CAWNEAYGYTF
cdr3_nt: TGTGCCTGGAATGAGGCTTATGGCTACACCTTC

j_call: TRBJ2-3
d_call: TRBD2
v_call: TRBV4-2
clone_size: few
cdr3_aa: CASSQDREGTDTQYF
cdr3_nt: TGTGCCAGCAGCCAAGATCGGGAGGGGACAGATACGCAGTATTTT

j_call: TRBJ2-2
d_call: .
v_call: TRBV7-6
clone_size: .
cdr3_aa: CASSADPNSNTGELFF
cdr3_nt: TGTGCCAGCAGCGCTGACCCTAATTCGAACACCGGGGAGCTGTTTTTT

j_call: TRBJ2-1
d_call: .
v_call: TRBV19
clone_size: .
cdr3_aa: CASSIGGWESNEQFF
cdr3_nt: TGTGCCAGTAGTATAGGGGGCTGGGAGAGCAATGAGCAGTTCTTC

j_call: TRBJ1-1
d_call: .
v_call: TRBV6-1
clone_size: once
cdr3_aa: CASSDLNNRRTAFF
cdr3_nt: TGTGCCAGCAGTGATTTAAACAACCGGAGGACAGCTTTCTTT

j_call: TRBJ2-5
d_call: .
v_call: TRBV28
clone_size: once
cdr3_aa: CASRRTVKETQYF
cdr3_nt: TGTGCCAGCAGAAGGACAGTAAAAGAGACCCAGTACTTC

j_call: TRBJ2-5
d_call: .
v_call: TRBV27
clone_size: .
cdr3_aa: CASSLEEETQYF
cdr3_nt: TGTGCCAGCAGTTTAGAGGAAGAGACCCAGTACTTC

j_call: TRBJ2-1
d_call: .
v_call: TRBV2
clone_size: .
cdr3_aa: CASRAGTPYNEQFF
cdr3_nt: TGTGCCAGCCGAGCCGGGACACCTTACAATGAGCAGTTCTTC

j_call: TRBJ1-1
d_call: .
v_call: TRBV29-1
clone_size: many
cdr3_aa: CSVVGVEAFF
cdr3_nt: TGCAGCGTTGTTGGGGTTGAAGCTTTCTTT

j_call: TRBJ2-2
d_call: TRBD1
v_call: TRBV6-5
clone_size: few
cdr3_aa: CASSLVSGGDTGELFF
cdr3_nt: TGTGCCAGCAGTTTGGTGTCAGGGGGCGACACCGGGGAGCTGTTTTTT

j_call: TRBJ2-5
d_call: .
v_call: TRBV6-1
clone_size: few
cdr3_aa: CASSGEQVPGTQYF
cdr3_nt: TGTGCCAGCAGCGGGGAACAGGTCCCGGGGACCCAGTACTTC